This T cell receptor (beta chain) was captured by sequencing in a study of low-dose radiotherapy and immunotherapy resistance in tumors. Looking at the study overall: Ipilimumab 1 mg/kg every six weeks, together with nivolumab 240 mg every two weeks, was given intravenously to patients.

Donors, who were enrolled in a single-arm phase I dose-escalation trial, received nivolumab, ipilimumab, aspirin, low-dose cyclophosphamide and low-dose radiotherapy. Eligibility required advanced solid tumors lacking tumor-infiltrating lymphocytes. Both TCRalpha and TCRbeta chains were reverse transcribed with V-gene-specific primers. TCRs were put through 20 PCR cycles of amplification with Phusion. A constant-region primer and the V-primer adapter served as the primer pair. In vitro transcription was used to amplify the isolated mRNA. Each CDR3 protein is one row after TCRdb ran MiXCR on the reads. This sample carries about 16,000 distinct CDR3 sequences, over 65% of them seen once, and the ten largest clones take over 10%. CDR3 length equals 16 residues. The trim removed 5 bases at V and 2 bases at J, leaving 7 bases unmatched. Germline CDR1 and CDR2: MNHNS and SASEGT.

This TCR was sampled from a human donor with advanced metastatic prostate, ovarian, gallbladder or colorectal cancer (not recorded which). This table probably holds off-target reads from a library built for another chain. The rearrangement uses TRBV6-1 and TRBJ2-5; 11 positions match TRBD2. This chain's CDR3 is CASSYPTSGAQETQYF. CDR3 in DNA: TGTGCCAGCAGTTACCCGACTAGCGGGGCTCAAGAGACCCAGTACTTC.